What follows are 27 T cell receptor beta chains derived from one specimen sequenced in a study of shared clonotypes between healthy human individuals. Profiling relied on immunoSEQ multiplex PCR, and the TCRdb table lists in-frame clones only, not all of them. The sample consists of some 200,000 clones, just under 95% of them appearing once. Source material: naive CD4+ T cells sorted from blood. The sample's subset: CD45RA+ positively selected. Receptors originate from a woman in her 30s in good health.

In this sample, this clone turned up a few times. The chain carries TRBV28 and TRBJ1-5; D ambiguous. The CDR3 length is 12 residues. Germline V gene sequence: CDR1 MDHEN, CDR2 SYDVKM. V was cut by 8 bases and J by 3 bases, with 8 bases left in between. The CDR3 DNA reads TGTGCCAGCTTAGAGCTCAATCAGCCCCAGCATTTT. Translated: CASLELNQPQHF.

The chain couples TRBV5-1 to TRBJ1-3; no clear D gene. The germline gives CDR1 SGHRS, CDR2 YFSETQ. The V and J ends lost 0 bases and 0 bases respectively, with 13 bases between them. This CDR3 region has 17 residues. The CDR3 is CASSLELARGSGNTIYF. DNA of the CDR3: TGCGCCAGCAGCTTGGAGCTAGCCCGGGGCTCTGGAAACACCATATATTTT.

The chain has TRBV6-4 and TRBJ2-7; TRBD2 agrees at 10 bases. CDR1 MRHNA and CDR2 SNTAGT come from the germline V gene. J gave up 1 base and V 0 bases, and 6 bases lay outside the gene matches. The CDR3 extends over 17 amino acids. Here the CDR3 reads CASSDSREREGSYEQYF. The DNA of the CDR3 is TGTGCCAGCAGTGACTCGAGGGAGCGGGAGGGGTCCTACGAGCAGTACTTC.

This clone has only one observation. The CDR3 DNA follows: TGTGCCAGCAGCCAAGGATGGCTAGCGGGAGACAATGAGCAGTTCTTC. This codes for CASSQGWLAGDNEQFF. This chain connects TRBV7-2 to TRBJ2-1, with 10 positions matching TRBD2. The CDR3 spans 16 residues. CDR1 is SGHTA, CDR2 FQGNSA, per germline. V shed 5 bases, J shed 5 bases, and the junction held 9 bases outside the gene matches.

The chain recombines TRBV5-1 with TRBJ2-5; 9 bases are a match to TRBD2. Trimming at V came to 0 bases and at J to 5 bases, leaving 5 bases not matched to a gene. This CDR3 region has 15 residues. The germline CDR1 and CDR2 sequences are SGHRS and YFSETQ. The CDR3 DNA reads as TGCGCCAGCAGCTTGGTCCTAGCGGGATTTGAGACCCAGTACTTC. This encodes CASSLVLAGFETQYF. The complete variable domain, with remaining parts taken from reference TRBV5-1 and TRBJ2-5, reads KAGVTQTPRYLIKTRGQQVTLSCSPISGHRSVSWYQQTPGQGLQFLFEYFSETQRNKGNFPGRFSGRQFSNSRSEMNVSTLELGDSALYLCASSLVLAGFETQYFGPGTRLLVL.

V gene TRBV25-1 combines with J gene TRBJ1-1, with a weak D call TRBD1 (6 bases). The CDR3 covers 14 residues. Trimming stripped 8 bases from V and 1 base from J, with 14 bases between. The germline CDR1 and CDR2 sequences are MGHDK and SYGVNS. The CDR3 sequence: CASWGGTTNTEAFF. CDR3 sequence (DNA): TGTGCCAGCTGGGGTGGGACAACGAACACTGAAGCTTTCTTT.

J is TRBJ1-5 and V is TRBV15; D is unresolved. Germline lookup yields CDR1 LNHNV and CDR2 YYDKDF (reference sequence). There are 13 residues in the CDR3. The V end lost 0 bases, the J end lost 5 bases, and 5 bases lay between the germline ends. The CDR3 coding sequence is TGTGCCACCAGCAGAGATTCCGATCAGCCCCAGCATTTT. Translation: CATSRDSDQPQHF.

The DNA of the CDR3 is TGTGCCAGCAGCCCCCTTGGCAGAGCAGATACGCAGTATTTT. Translating gives CASSPLGRADTQYF. V gene TRBV9 combines with J gene TRBJ2-3, with D unresolved. The CDR3 runs to 14 residues. V lost 4 bases and J lost 4, with 13 bases in between. CDR1 is SGDLS and CDR2 is YYNGEE in the germline V gene.

The genes are TRBV11-1 and TRBJ2-7; 7 nucleotides match TRBD1. Germline V gives CDR1 SGHAT, CDR2 FQDESV (reference sequence). V was pared by 0 bases and J by 2 bases, with 16 bases of the junction left unmatched. The CDR3 covers 19 residues. Written as DNA, the CDR3 is TGTGCCAGCAGCTTAGCGGGCCCGGTTACAGGGGCCGGTACCTACGAGCAGTACTTC. This gives the protein CASSLAGPVTGAGTYEQYF.

The chain couples TRBV2 to TRBJ1-4; TRBD1 might be the D (5 bases). This CDR3 region has 18 residues. The V and J ends lost 8 bases and 13 bases respectively, with 35 bases between them. Per germline, CDR1 SNHLY and CDR2 FYNNEI. CDR3 in DNA: TGTGCCAGCCGGTGGCCGGCGCGGCCCATGACAGACCAAAGACTACTGTTTTTT. Protein: CASRWPARPMTDQRLLFF.

The genes are TRBV28 and TRBJ1-2; 8 nucleotides line up with TRBD1. This CDR3 region has 14 residues. With 5 bases clipped from V and 4 bases from J, the junction kept 6 bases outside the gene matches. Germline V gene sequence: CDR1 MDHEN, CDR2 SYDVKM. CDR3 loop: CASSPPDRGYGYTF. The CDR3 DNA reads as TGTGCCAGCAGTCCCCCCGACAGGGGCTATGGCTACACCTTC.

This clone appeared a single time. This sequence joins TRBV10-3 and TRBJ1-2; TRBD1 might be the D (6 bases). The CDR3 totals 14 residues. The germline V gene has CDR1 ENHRY and CDR2 SYGVKD. V was pared by 5 bases and J by 1 base, with 11 bases between. The CDR3 reads CAISPGTNNYGYTF. For the CDR3, the DNA is TGTGCCATCAGTCCCGGGACAAATAACTATGGCTACACCTTC.

The DNA for the CDR3 is TGTGCCACCAGCGAAGGTTTAGGCAATCAGCCCCAGCATTTT. As protein: CATSEGLGNQPQHF. The V and J genes are TRBV15 and TRBJ1-5, with D uncertain. CDR3 size: 14 residues. Germline V lookup: CDR1 LNHNV, CDR2 YYDKDF (reference sequence). The ends were cut back, 5 bases at V and 2 bases at J, with 10 bases in the middle.

The J gene is TRBJ1-1, the V gene TRBV19, with D uncertain. V was cut by 3 bases and J by 1 base, with 3 bases left in between. The CDR3 covers 12 residues. Germline V gives CDR1 LNHDA, CDR2 SQIVND (reference sequence). For the CDR3, the DNA is TGTGCCAGTAGTATTAAGAACACTGAAGCTTTCTTT. Translating it yields CASSIKNTEAFF. Supplemented by reference TRBV19 and TRBJ1-1, the full variable domain reads DGGITQSPKYLFRKEGQNVTLSCEQNLNHDAMYWYRQDPGQGLRLIYYSQIVNDFQKGDIAEGYSVSREKKESFPLTVTSAQKNPTAFYLCASSIKNTEAFFGQGTRLTVV.

This sequence joins TRBV5-4 and TRBJ1-2, with D maybe TRBD1 (5 bases). CDR1 and CDR2 (germline): SGHNT, YYREEE (reference sequence). V was trimmed by 0 bases and J by 8 bases, leaving 14 bases between them. The CDR3 loop spans 14 amino acids. Here the CDR3 DNA reads TGTGCCAGCAGCTTGGCCTTAGAGGGGTACGGCTACACCTTC. This sequence encodes CASSLALEGYGYTF. The variable domain in full, completed from reference TRBV5-4 and TRBJ1-2, reads ETGVTQSPTHLIKTRGQQVTLRCSSQSGHNTVSWYQQALGQGPQFIFQYYREEENGRGNFPPRFSGLQFPNYSSELNVNALELDDSALYLCASSLALEGYGYTFGSGTRLTVV.

The chain employs TRBV5-1 and TRBJ2-7; possibly TRBD2 for D (6 bases). Trimming shortened V by 0 bases and J by 5 bases, and 12 bases separated the two germline ends. This CDR3 is built from 14 residues. CDR1 SGHRS and CDR2 YFSETQ come from the germline V gene. The CDR3: CASSLVGGIDEQYF. CDR3 coding DNA: TGCGCCAGCAGCTTGGTCGGGGGTATCGACGAGCAGTACTTC.

V gene TRBV11-2 combines with J gene TRBJ2-7; 12 bases line up with TRBD2. With 6 bases clipped from V and 2 bases from J, the junction kept 11 bases outside the gene matches. Germline CDR1 SGHAT, CDR2 FQNNGV. The CDR3 consists of 17 residues. The CDR3 coding sequence is TGTGCCAGCAGTCAACCCGGACTAGCGGGGATTCCCTACGAGCAGTACTTC. It yields the protein CASSQPGLAGIPYEQYF.

The J gene is TRBJ2-7, the V gene TRBV18; D could derive from TRBD1 or TRBD2 (5 bases each). Trimming removed 3 bases from V and 7 bases from J, with 13 bases in between. The V gene's germline CDR1 is KGHSH and CDR2 LQKENI. The CDR3 length is 13 residues. The CDR3 reads CASSPGRDREQYF. In DNA, the CDR3 is TGTGCCAGCTCACCTGGTCGGGACCGGGAGCAGTACTTC.

The chain is built from TRBV28 and TRBJ2-6; TRBD2 agrees at 9 bases. Germline V gives CDR1 MDHEN, CDR2 SYDVKM. There are 20 residues in the CDR3. J gave up 0 bases and V 6 bases, and 15 bases lay outside the gene matches. The CDR3 coding sequence is TGTGCCAGCAGACTCTCGGGACTAGCCCCCGGGGGCTCTGGGGCCAACGTCCTGACTTTC. Protein product: CASRLSGLAPGGSGANVLTF.

The table lists this clone with a few counts. The genes are TRBV6-5 and TRBJ2-3; a weak D match, TRBD2 (6 bases). V lost 6 bases and J lost 3, with 16 bases in between. CDR1 MNHEY and CDR2 SVGAGI come from the germline V gene. The CDR3 extends over 15 amino acids. CDR3 amino acids: CASSQQAGVTDTQYF. The CDR3 DNA reads as TGTGCCAGCAGCCAGCAAGCGGGCGTTACAGATACGCAGTATTTT.

This clone appeared once. This sequence joins TRBV28 and TRBJ1-5, with 10 bases fitting TRBD1. Looked up from germline, CDR1 is MDHEN and CDR2 is SYDVKM. The CDR3 is 14 residues long. V shed 3 bases, J shed 12 bases, and the junction held 8 bases outside the gene matches. For the CDR3, the DNA is TGTGCCAGCAGTTTGGACGGACGGGACAGGGGCCAGCATTTT. This codes for CASSLDGRDRGQHF.

The J gene is TRBJ1-1, the V gene TRBV10-2; maybe TRBD1 (6 bases). CDR3 length: 14 residues. Germline V CDR1 and CDR2: WSHSY, SAAADI. Trimming left V 5 bases short and J 5 bases short, with 15 bases between. CDR3 DNA: TGCGCCAGCAGTCGACAGGTCGGGGGGACTGAAGCTTTCTTT. The encoded protein is CASSRQVGGTEAFF.

The V gene is TRBV4-1, the J gene TRBJ2-7; the D gene is possibly TRBD2 (6 bases). Germline-derived CDR1 and CDR2 are MGHRA and YSYEKL. This CDR3 comprises 15 residues. The V end lost 3 bases, the J end lost 2 bases, and 14 bases lay between the germline ends. The CDR3 here is CASSHPAGRPYEQYF. In DNA, the CDR3 is TGCGCCAGCAGCCACCCAGCGGGCAGACCCTACGAGCAGTACTTC.

This chain joins TRBV4-1 and TRBJ2-7; 10 nucleotides align to TRBD1. V gave up 0 bases and J gave up 6 bases; unmatched junction bases: 11. Per germline, CDR1 MGHRA and CDR2 YSYEKL. CDR3 size: 17 residues. Here the CDR3 reads CASSQDFTGQGDFEQYF. Written as DNA, the CDR3 is TGCGCCAGCAGCCAAGATTTTACAGGACAGGGGGACTTCGAGCAGTACTTC.

This clone was recorded once. The rearrangement joins TRBV28 to TRBJ1-2, with 9 positions matching TRBD1. J lost 4 bases, V lost 9 bases, and 12 bases had no gene match. The CDR3 length is 15 residues. CDR1 and CDR2 from the germline V gene are MDHEN and SYDVKM. The CDR3 is CASHPGQGASYGYTF. The CDR3 DNA follows: TGTGCCAGTCACCCGGGACAGGGAGCGTCCTATGGCTACACCTTC.

The chain joins TRBV15 to TRBJ1-4, with TRBD1 matching over 7 bases. Germline V gives CDR1 LNHNV, CDR2 YYDKDF (reference sequence). Trimming cost V 3 bases and J 8 bases; bases outside gene matches: 12. The CDR3 covers 16 residues. CDR3 amino acids: CATSSTATGRREKLFF. The CDR3 nucleotides are TGTGCCACCAGCAGTACTGCGACAGGGCGCAGGGAAAAACTGTTTTTT.

The rearrangement uses TRBV5-1 and TRBJ1-4; tentatively, D is TRBD1 (5 bases). Between the trimmed V and J ends, which lost 4 bases and 0 bases, there was a span of 13 bases. The CDR3 contains 16 residues. Looked up from germline, CDR1 is SGHRS and CDR2 is YFSETQ. The CDR3 loop reads CASSPGHRSTNEKLFF. The CDR3 DNA sequence: TGCGCCAGCAGCCCAGGACACAGATCAACTAATGAAAAACTGTTTTTT.